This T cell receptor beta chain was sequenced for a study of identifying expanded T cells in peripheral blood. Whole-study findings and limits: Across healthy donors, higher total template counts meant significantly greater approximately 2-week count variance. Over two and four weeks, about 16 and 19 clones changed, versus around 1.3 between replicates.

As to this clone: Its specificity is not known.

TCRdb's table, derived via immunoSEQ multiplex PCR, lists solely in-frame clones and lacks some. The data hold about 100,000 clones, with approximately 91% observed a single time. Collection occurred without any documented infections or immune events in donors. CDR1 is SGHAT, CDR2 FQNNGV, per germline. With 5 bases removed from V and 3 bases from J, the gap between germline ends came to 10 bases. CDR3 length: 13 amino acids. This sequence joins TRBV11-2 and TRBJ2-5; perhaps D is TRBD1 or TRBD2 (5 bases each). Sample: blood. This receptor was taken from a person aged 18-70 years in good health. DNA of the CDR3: TGTGCCAGCAGCAGGGGAGAAAAAGAGACCCAGTACTTC. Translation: CASSRGEKETQYF.